A selection of T cell receptor beta chains follows, all from one sample in a study of Graves' ophthalmopathy and Graves' hyperthyroidism. TCRdb redid the calling of the multiplex PCR reads with MiXCR, one entry per CDR3 protein. The sample contains roughly 500,000 distinct CDR3 sequences, around an eighth of which appear only once. Sequenced material: blood. Source of these receptors: a woman aged 25 to 39 with Graves' ophthalmopathy. Each CDR3 is given with its conserved first and last residue.

TRBJ2-7 | 15 | TRBV6-2/TRBV6-3 | CASSPDIASSYEQYF
TRBJ1-1 | 14 | TRBV2 | CATSLEGGNTEAFF
TRBJ2-7 | 14 | TRBV19 | CASSTSSSRYEQYF
TRBJ2-5 | 16 | TRBV7-2 | CASSWNTRLFQETQYF
TRBJ2-5 | 15 | TRBV5-5 | CASSFNPGGAETQYF
TRBJ1-6 | 13 | TRBV5-1 | CASSIWTESPLHF
TRBJ2-2 | 15 | TRBV6-1 | CASRPGGSFTGELFF
TRBJ1-3 | 15 | TRBV5-1 | CASSSQGSSGNTIYF
TRBJ2-7 | 14 | TRBV6-5 | CASSYDNSLREQYF
TRBJ1-1 | 14 | TRBV11-2 | CASSVTTGGTEAFF
TRBJ2-5 | 18 | TRBV2 | CASKKGVLRRVDQETQYF
TRBJ1-2 | 15 | TRBV11-2 | CASSLDYGRGYGYTF
TRBJ2-5 | 15 | TRBV11-3 | CASSIGTSEQETQYF
TRBJ2-7 | 13 | TRBV6-2/TRBV6-3 | CASTPTETYEQYF
TRBJ2-2 | 14 | TRBV12-3/TRBV12-4 | CASRFGRGTGELFF
TRBJ1-2 | 12 | TRBV6-2/TRBV6-3 | CASRTGDYGYTF
TRBJ2-5 | 17 | TRBV6-2/TRBV6-3 | CASSYRRGGRSRETQYF
TRBJ1-5 | 16 | TRBV12-3/TRBV12-4 | CASSGLDRGGNQPQHF
TRBJ1-2 | 11 | TRBV29-1 | CSVEWSYGYTF
TRBJ2-7 | 15 | TRBV6-1 | CASSEFSQGWYEQYF
TRBJ2-7 | 14 | TRBV6-1 | CASTEGTNSYEQCF
TRBJ2-7 | 13 | TRBV6-5 | CASSYWQGYEQYF
TRBJ1-6 | 15 | TRBV6-1 | CASSRSGQANSPLHF
TRBJ1-5 | 15 | TRBV28 | CASSLTIHNSQPQHF
TRBJ1-5 | 17 | TRBV11-2 | CASSLVFWGSSNQPQHF
TRBJ2-7 | 13 | TRBV5-1 | CASTGTADYEQYF
TRBJ1-1 | 14 | TRBV20-1 | CSARDRGRSTEAFF
TRBJ2-7 | 15 | TRBV11-1 | CASSFSPDISYEQYF
TRBJ1-1 | 14 | TRBV30 | CAWEMGYSPTEAFF
TRBJ2-5 | 15 | TRBV7-8 | CASNPGGGGGETQYF
TRBJ2-1 | 19 | TRBV24-1 | CATSDPGTSGESSYNEQFF
TRBJ2-5 | 14 | TRBV24-1 | CATSTGKDKETQYF
TRBJ1-3 | 15 | TRBV9 | CASSVESGLGNTIYF
TRBJ1-1 | 13 | TRBV10-3 | CAIRDRVNTEAFF
TRBJ1-3 | 18 | TRBV4-1 | CASSQDWKGASLGNTIYF
TRBJ1-5 | 13 | TRBV28 | CATQGNSNQPQHF
TRBJ2-5 | 17 | TRBV7-9 | CASTPIGQGRLEETQYF
TRBJ1-5 | 15 | TRBV12-3/TRBV12-4 | CAGRPGQDVNQPQHF
TRBJ1-3 | 15 | TRBV4-1 | CASSQVGTSGNTIYF
TRBJ2-5 | 14 | TRBV5-1 | CASSPAGGGETQYF
TRBJ2-5 | 13 | TRBV11-2 | CASSFTSRETQYF
TRBJ2-7 | 14 | TRBV27 | CASSLSRGPYEQYF
TRBJ2-5 | 17 | TRBV11-1 | CASSSMGGRGNGPTQYF